This T cell receptor beta chain is drawn from a study of blood T cell repertoires in COVID-19. About the study: Samples taken during acute and convalescent COVID-19 were collected in the United States, Italy and Spain. T cells, B-cell-depleted T cells, or PBMCs supplied cDNA or gDNA.

This clone showed up just a few times. As originally analysed: Reference gene primers were amplified, and this amplification served to estimate nucleated cell counts. Produced via immunoSEQ multiplex PCR; TCRdb's table is partial and in-frame only. That table supplies the V and J calls and clone size; D and trimming were determined from the DNA. The sample carries some 250,000 clones, more than 70% recorded once. What was sequenced was peripheral blood. The TCR was taken from a woman aged 18 to 35 with acute or convalescent COVID-19.

In DNA, the CDR3 is TGCAGCGTTGGACGGACCGGGGTCGACGAGCAGTACTTC. Its protein is CSVGRTGVDEQYF. This rearrangement joins TRBV29-1 to TRBJ2-7; D possibly corresponds to TRBD2 (5 bases). CDR1 and CDR2 (germline): SQVTM, ANQGSEA. The CDR3 consists of 13 residues. Trimming removed 4 bases at V and 5 bases at J, with 15 bases between.